The rows below give T cell receptor beta chains drawn from one sample of a study of T-cell memory formation after mild COVID-19. TCRdb re-called the 5' RACE reads with MiXCR, one entry per CDR3 protein. The sample includes about 150,000 distinct CDR3 sequences, about 14% of them seen just once. The specimen was PBMCs or a T cell subset sorted from them (not recorded which). Receptor source: an adult woman who had mild COVID-19 (a few samples of this study predate the infection). Cell type and time point are not known. CDR3s include the opening cysteine and the closing phenylalanine or tryptophan. Fields, in order: J gene, clone size, D gene, V gene, CDR3 protein, CDR3 DNA. A D gene is named only where the DNA matches it firmly. A clone size is listed for some rows: how often the clone was seen (once, few, many), or a class if it is expanded.

TRBJ2-7,.,.,TRBV4-3,CASSQVRAATYEQYF,TGCGCCAGCAGCCAAGTGAGGGCGGCTACCTACGAGCAGTACTTC
TRBJ2-7,.,TRBD2,TRBV12-3/TRBV12-4,CASSTTGLAYEQYF,TGTGCCAGCAGTACTACGGGACTAGCGTACGAGCAGTACTTC
TRBJ2-7,few,TRBD2,TRBV5-1,CASSSPGTRAGEQYF,TGCGCCAGCAGCTCTCCCGGGACTAGGGCTGGCGAGCAGTACTTC
TRBJ2-7,.,.,TRBV24-1,CATSDGDVYEQYF,TGTGCCACCAGTGACGGGGACGTCTACGAGCAGTACTTC
TRBJ1-6,.,.,TRBV4-2,CASSEWAETINNSPLHF,TGTGCCAGCAGCGAGTGGGCCGAGACTATCAATAATTCACCCCTCCACTTT
TRBJ1-1,few,.,TRBV29-1,CSVEPGSSPNTEAFF,TGCAGCGTTGAACCGGGGTCCTCTCCGAACACTGAAGCTTTCTTT
TRBJ2-7,.,TRBD2,TRBV7-9,CASSFGLAGSYEQYF,TGTGCCAGCAGCTTTGGACTAGCGGGTTCCTACGAGCAGTACTTC
TRBJ1-5,.,.,TRBV4-1,CASSQDIEGNQPQHF,TGCGCCAGCAGCCAAGATATTGAGGGAAATCAGCCCCAGCATTTT
TRBJ2-2,few,.,TRBV7-6,CASSPGGAGITGELFF,TGTGCCAGCAGCCCCGGTGGGGCAGGGATTACCGGGGAGCTGTTTTTT
TRBJ1-5,once,.,TRBV27,CASRGGRDQPQHF,TGTGCCAGCAGGGGGGGCAGGGATCAGCCCCAGCATTTT
TRBJ2-3,few,TRBD1,TRBV4-3,CASSQGWTGGFLDTQYF,TGCGCCAGCAGCCAAGGCTGGACAGGGGGCTTTTTAGATACGCAGTATTTT
TRBJ2-2,many,.,TRBV9,CASSVETGELFF,TGTGCCAGCAGCGTAGAGACCGGGGAGCTGTTTTTT
TRBJ1-1,few,.,TRBV30,CAWSKKGQGPLEAFF,TGTGCCTGGAGTAAAAAAGGTCAGGGCCCTCTTGAAGCTTTCTTT
TRBJ1-6,.,TRBD1,TRBV5-5,CASSLTGQGNSPLHF,TGTGCCAGCAGCCTTACTGGACAGGGCAATTCACCCCTCCACTTT
TRBJ1-3,.,.,TRBV12-3/TRBV12-4,CASSYRGAGNTIYF,TGTGCCAGCAGTTACCGGGGGGCTGGAAACACCATATATTTT
TRBJ2-1,few,TRBD2,TRBV7-2,CASSLTSGTSVLNEQFF,TGTGCCAGCAGCTTAACCTCCGGGACTAGCGTGCTCAATGAGCAGTTCTTC
TRBJ1-1,few,.,TRBV29-1,CSVAVGGGTEAFF,TGCAGCGTTGCCGTAGGGGGAGGCACTGAAGCTTTCTTT
TRBJ2-1,few,.,TRBV4-3,CASSQGFSDYNEQFF,TGCGCCAGCAGCCAAGGTTTCAGCGACTACAATGAGCAGTTCTTC
TRBJ2-7,.,TRBD1,TRBV5-1,CASSLAGTADYEQYF,TGCGCCAGCAGCTTGGCTGGGACAGCAGACTACGAGCAGTACTTC
TRBJ1-2,.,.,TRBV4-2,CASSPGAFYGYTF,TGTGCCAGCAGCCCAGGGGCGTTCTATGGCTACACCTTC
TRBJ2-1,few,TRBD2,TRBV30,CAWNRGLAVKSSYNEQFF,TGTGCCTGGAACCGAGGACTAGCGGTTAAAAGCTCCTACAATGAGCAGTTCTTC
TRBJ1-1,few,.,TRBV6-5,CASSYYMTVNTEAFF,TGTGCCAGCAGTTACTATATGACCGTGAACACTGAAGCTTTCTTT
TRBJ1-5,.,.,TRBV7-9,CASSLTGHNQPQHF,TGTGCCAGCAGCCTCACGGGGCACAATCAGCCCCAGCATTTT
TRBJ2-3,few,.,TRBV4-3,CASSRRVGGADTQYF,TGCGCCAGCAGCCGACGGGTGGGGGGAGCAGATACGCAGTATTTT
TRBJ2-1,.,.,TRBV6-6,CASSQAPQTVGYNEQFF,TGTGCCAGCAGCCAGGCACCCCAGACGGTAGGCTACAATGAGCAGTTCTTC
TRBJ2-2,few,.,TRBV11-1,CASHEGNTGELFF,TGTGCCAGCCACGAGGGGAACACCGGGGAGCTGTTTTTT
TRBJ2-4,few,.,TRBV9,CASSVEPLAKNIQYF,TGTGCCAGCAGCGTAGAACCGTTAGCCAAAAACATTCAGTACTTC
TRBJ2-3,few,TRBD1,TRBV5-4,CASSNSWTGESTDTQYF,TGTGCCAGCAGCAACTCGTGGACAGGAGAAAGCACAGATACGCAGTATTTT
TRBJ2-4,few,TRBD1,TRBV24-1,CATSDGGQGENIQYF,TGTGCCACCAGTGATGGGGGACAGGGTGAAAACATTCAGTACTTC
TRBJ2-5,few,.,TRBV12-3/TRBV12-4,CASRPSGVAETQYF,TGTGCCAGCAGACCCTCAGGGGTAGCAGAGACCCAGTACTTC
TRBJ2-2,many,TRBD2,TRBV29-1,CNTGLAGGADTGELFF,TGCAACACGGGACTAGCGGGAGGAGCGGACACCGGGGAGCTGTTTTTT
TRBJ1-2,.,.,TRBV30,CAWSVGGYSANYGYTF,TGTGCCTGGAGTGTCGGTGGTTACTCAGCTAACTATGGCTACACCTTC
TRBJ2-5,.,TRBD2,TRBV7-9,CASERGQETQYF,TGTGCCAGTGAGCGGGGGCAAGAGACCCAGTACTTC
TRBJ1-1,.,.,TRBV19,CASSRRGFTEAFF,TGTGCCAGTAGTAGACGGGGGTTCACTGAAGCTTTCTTT
TRBJ2-1,.,TRBD2,TRBV25-1,CASSELPSGRGSYNEQFF,TGTGCCAGCAGTGAATTGCCTAGCGGGCGGGGCTCCTACAATGAGCAGTTCTTC
TRBJ2-1,few,TRBD2,TRBV7-9,CASSFGTSGKDEQFF,TGTGCCAGCAGCTTCGGGACTAGCGGGAAAGATGAGCAGTTCTTC
TRBJ1-1,.,.,TRBV7-8,CASSLAVTEAFF,TGTGCCAGCAGCTTAGCAGTCACTGAAGCTTTCTTT
TRBJ1-5,few,.,TRBV7-2,CASSLGARGQPQHF,TGTGCCAGCAGCTTAGGGGCACGGGGACAGCCCCAGCATTTT
TRBJ2-1,.,.,TRBV4-3,CASSRSGRARNNEQFF,TGCGCCAGCAGCCGGTCGGGACGAGCGAGAAACAATGAGCAGTTCTTC
TRBJ1-1,.,.,TRBV18,CASSPAAGMNTEAFF,TGTGCCAGCTCACCAGCGGCAGGGATGAACACTGAAGCTTTCTTT
TRBJ2-1,few,.,TRBV6-2/TRBV6-3,CASTPARDTSYNEQFF,TGTGCCAGCACCCCCGCCCGGGACACTTCCTACAATGAGCAGTTCTTC
TRBJ2-1,.,.,TRBV9,CASSVGGAPPYNEQFF,TGTGCCAGCAGCGTAGGCGGGGCCCCACCCTACAATGAGCAGTTCTTC